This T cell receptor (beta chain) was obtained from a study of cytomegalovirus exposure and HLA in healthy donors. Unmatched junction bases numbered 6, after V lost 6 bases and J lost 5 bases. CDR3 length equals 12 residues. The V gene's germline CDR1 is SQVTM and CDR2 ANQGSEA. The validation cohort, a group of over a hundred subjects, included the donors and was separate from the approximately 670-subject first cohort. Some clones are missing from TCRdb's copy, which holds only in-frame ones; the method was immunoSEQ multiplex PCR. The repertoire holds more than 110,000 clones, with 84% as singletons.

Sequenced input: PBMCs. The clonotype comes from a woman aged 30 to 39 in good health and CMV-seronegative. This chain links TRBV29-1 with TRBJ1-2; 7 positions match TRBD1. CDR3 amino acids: CSVRTGPYGYTF. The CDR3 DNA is TGCAGCGTGAGGACAGGACCTTATGGCTACACCTTC.